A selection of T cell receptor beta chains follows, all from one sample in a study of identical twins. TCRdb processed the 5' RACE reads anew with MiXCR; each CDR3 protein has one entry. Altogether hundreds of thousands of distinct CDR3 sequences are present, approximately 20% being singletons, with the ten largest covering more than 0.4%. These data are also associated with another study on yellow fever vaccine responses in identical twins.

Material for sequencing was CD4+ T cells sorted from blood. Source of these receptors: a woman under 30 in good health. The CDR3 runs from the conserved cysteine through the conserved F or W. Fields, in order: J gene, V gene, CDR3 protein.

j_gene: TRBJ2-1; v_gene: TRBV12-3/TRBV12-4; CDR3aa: CASSFRGSGTSHEQFF
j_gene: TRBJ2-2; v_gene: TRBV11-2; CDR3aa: CASSLEASVSTGELFF
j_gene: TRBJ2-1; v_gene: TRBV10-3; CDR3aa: CAISGTSGSTTISYNEQFF
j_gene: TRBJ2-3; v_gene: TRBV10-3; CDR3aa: CAGGGLPDTQYF
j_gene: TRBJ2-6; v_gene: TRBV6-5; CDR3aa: CASSYSPSGTIRTSVLTF
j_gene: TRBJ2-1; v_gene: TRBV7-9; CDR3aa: CASSQKVDEQFF
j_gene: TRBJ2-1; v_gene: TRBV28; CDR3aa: CASSAITGTSFYNEQFF
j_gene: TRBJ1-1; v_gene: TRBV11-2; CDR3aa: CASRLGTGLDTEAFF
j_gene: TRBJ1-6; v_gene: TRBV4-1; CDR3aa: CASSQPGQIYNSPLHF
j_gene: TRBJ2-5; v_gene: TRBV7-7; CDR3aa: CASSRDRSETQYF
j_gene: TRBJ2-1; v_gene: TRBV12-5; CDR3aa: CASGLVQTSGHHEQFF
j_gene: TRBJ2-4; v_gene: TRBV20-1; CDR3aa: CSASPGDRAKNIQYF
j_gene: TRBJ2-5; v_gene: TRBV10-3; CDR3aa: CAISEREGRETQYF
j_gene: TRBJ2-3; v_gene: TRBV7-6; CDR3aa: CASSLRGGLGADTQYF
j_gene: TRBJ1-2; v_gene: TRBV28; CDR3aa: CASSGTGDGYTF
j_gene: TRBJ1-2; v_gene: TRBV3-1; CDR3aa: CASSQGEGSYGYTF
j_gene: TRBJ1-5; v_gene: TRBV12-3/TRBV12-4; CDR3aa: CASSPGGAQHF
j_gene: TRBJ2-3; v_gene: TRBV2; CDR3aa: CASKRAGSTDTQYF
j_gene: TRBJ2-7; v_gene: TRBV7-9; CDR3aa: CASSPNYGDEQYF
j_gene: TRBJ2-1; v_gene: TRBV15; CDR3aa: CATSRVLAADNEQFF
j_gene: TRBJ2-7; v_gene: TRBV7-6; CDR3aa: CASSPQGREGYEQYF
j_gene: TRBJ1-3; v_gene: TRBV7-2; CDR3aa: CASSLGGLNTIYF
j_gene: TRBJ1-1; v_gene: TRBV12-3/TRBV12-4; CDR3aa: CASSFRGGWATTEAFF
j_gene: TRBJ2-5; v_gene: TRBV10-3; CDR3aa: CAISEGGLQAETQYF
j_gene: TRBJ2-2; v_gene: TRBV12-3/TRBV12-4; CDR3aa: CASNPWGDSAGELFF
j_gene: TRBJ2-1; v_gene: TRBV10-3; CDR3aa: CATSGAPYNEQFF
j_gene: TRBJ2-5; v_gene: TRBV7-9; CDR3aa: CASALYQETQYF
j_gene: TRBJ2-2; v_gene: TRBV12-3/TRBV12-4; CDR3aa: CASTLVTGELFF
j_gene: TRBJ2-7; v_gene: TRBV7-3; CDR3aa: CASSVDRAYEQYF
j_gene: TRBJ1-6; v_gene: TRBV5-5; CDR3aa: CASSLGPGNDSPLHF
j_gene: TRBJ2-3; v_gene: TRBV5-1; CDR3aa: CASKLAGVPPDTQYF
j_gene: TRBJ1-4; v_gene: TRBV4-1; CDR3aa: CASSPTGPNEKLFF
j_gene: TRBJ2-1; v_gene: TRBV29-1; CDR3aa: CSVDPYNEQFF
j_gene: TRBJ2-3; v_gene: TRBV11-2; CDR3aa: CASSLLGGSTDTQYF
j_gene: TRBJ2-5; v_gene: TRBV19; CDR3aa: CASSNTGLAGYETQYF
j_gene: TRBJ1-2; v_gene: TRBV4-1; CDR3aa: CASSQDRDSYYGYTF
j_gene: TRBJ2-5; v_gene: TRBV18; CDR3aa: CASSPFRYQETQYF
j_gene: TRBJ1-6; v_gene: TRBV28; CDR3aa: CASSFDGINSPLHF
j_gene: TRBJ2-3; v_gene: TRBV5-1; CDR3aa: CASSFGTSGSGDTQYF
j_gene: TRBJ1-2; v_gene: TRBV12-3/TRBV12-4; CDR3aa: CASSLGQIMGYTF
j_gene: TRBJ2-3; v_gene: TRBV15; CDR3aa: CATSRDRVGMKDTQYF
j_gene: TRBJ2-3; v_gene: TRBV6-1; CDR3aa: CASSGLAKRFTDTQYF
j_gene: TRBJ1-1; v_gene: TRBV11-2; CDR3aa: CASSPHPGQGSTEAFF
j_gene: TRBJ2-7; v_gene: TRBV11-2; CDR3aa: CASSLDRGRTYEQYF
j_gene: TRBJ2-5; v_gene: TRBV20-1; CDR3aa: CSALGLAGAGETQYF
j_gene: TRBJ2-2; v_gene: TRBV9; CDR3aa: CASSPNSRAGAGELFF
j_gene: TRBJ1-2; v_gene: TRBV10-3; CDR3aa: CAISPGHDNYGYTF
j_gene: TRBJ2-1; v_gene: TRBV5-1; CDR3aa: CASSTPGTSGSGGYNEQFF
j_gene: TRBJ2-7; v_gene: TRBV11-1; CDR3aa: CASSPLESMGQVSYEQYF
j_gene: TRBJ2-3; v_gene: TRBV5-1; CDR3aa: CASSVDRGPAQYF
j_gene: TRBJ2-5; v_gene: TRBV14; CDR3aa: CASSRRASGGQETQYF
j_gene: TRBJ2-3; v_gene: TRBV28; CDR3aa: CASSFSGTGGIDTQYF